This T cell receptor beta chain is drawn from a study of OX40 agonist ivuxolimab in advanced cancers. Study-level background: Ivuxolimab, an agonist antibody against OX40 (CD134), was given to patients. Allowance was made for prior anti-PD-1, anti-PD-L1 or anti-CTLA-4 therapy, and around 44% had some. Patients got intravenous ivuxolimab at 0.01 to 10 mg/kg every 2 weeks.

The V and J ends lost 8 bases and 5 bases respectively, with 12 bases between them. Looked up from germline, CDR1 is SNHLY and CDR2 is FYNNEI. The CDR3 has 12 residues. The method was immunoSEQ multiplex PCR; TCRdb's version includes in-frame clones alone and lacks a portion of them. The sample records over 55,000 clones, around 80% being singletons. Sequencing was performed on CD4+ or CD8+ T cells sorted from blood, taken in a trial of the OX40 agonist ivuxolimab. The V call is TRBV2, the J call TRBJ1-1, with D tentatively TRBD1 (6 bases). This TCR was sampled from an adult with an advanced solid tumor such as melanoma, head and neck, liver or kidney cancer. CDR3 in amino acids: CASGGLRTEAFF. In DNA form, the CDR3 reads TGTGCCAGCGGGGGGCTGAGGACTGAAGCTTTCTTT.